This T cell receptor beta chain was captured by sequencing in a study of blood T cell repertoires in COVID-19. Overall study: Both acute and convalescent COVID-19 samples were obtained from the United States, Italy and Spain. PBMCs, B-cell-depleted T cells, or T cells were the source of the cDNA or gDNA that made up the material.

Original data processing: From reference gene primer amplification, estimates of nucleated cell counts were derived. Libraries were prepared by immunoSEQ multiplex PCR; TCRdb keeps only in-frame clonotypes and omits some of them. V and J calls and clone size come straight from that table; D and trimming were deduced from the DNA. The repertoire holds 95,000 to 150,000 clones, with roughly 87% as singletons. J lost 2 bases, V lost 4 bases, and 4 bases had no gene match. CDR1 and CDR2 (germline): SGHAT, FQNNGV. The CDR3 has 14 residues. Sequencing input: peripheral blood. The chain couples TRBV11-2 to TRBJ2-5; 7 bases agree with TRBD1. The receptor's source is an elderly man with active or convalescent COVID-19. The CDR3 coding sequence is TGTGCCAGCAGCTCGGACAGGTTACAAGAGACCCAGTACTTC. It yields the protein CASSSDRLQETQYF.